A single sample is the source of the 18 T cell receptor beta chains below, sequenced in a study of blood T cell repertoires in COVID-19. The data were produced by immunoSEQ multiplex PCR, yet TCRdb's version contains in-frame clones alone and is incomplete. Of 470,000 or so clones listed, approximately 83% were seen once; the top ten hold approximately 3.4%. The sample consisted of peripheral blood. The receptors were sampled from a human donor in a cohort sampled during active COVID-19.

The gene calls are TRBV6-2 or TRBV6-3 and TRBJ1-1, with D hard to call. Germline V gene data show CDR1 as MNHEY and CDR2 as SVGEGT. The CDR3 spans 16 residues. V shed 0 bases and J shed 5 bases, with 16 bases lying between them. The CDR3 sequence: CASSYSFRGGRTEAFF. The DNA for the CDR3 is TGTGCCAGCAGTTACTCCTTTCGGGGAGGTCGGACTGAAGCTTTCTTT.

The chain is built from TRBV24-1 and TRBJ2-1; D gene ambiguous. CDR1 is KGHDR and CDR2 is SFDVKD in the germline V gene. This CDR3 region has 14 residues. The ends were cut back, 3 bases at V and 5 bases at J, with 10 bases in the middle. CDR3 loop: CATSDVGSNNEQFF. Here the CDR3 DNA reads TGTGCCACCAGTGATGTCGGGTCTAACAATGAGCAGTTCTTC.

This clone occurred once. The chain recombines TRBV28 with TRBJ1-4; 10 nucleotides match TRBD1. Trimming cost V 3 bases and J 8 bases; bases outside gene matches: 6. Looked up from germline, CDR1 is MDHEN and CDR2 is SYDVKM. CDR3 length: 15 residues. The CDR3 nucleotides read TGTGCCAGCAGTTTCGATCCGGGACAGGGGGAAAAACTGTTTTTT. It translates to CASSFDPGQGEKLFF.

This rearrangement joins TRBV24-1 to TRBJ2-5, with 7 positions matching TRBD2. Germline V gives CDR1 KGHDR, CDR2 SFDVKD. CDR3 length equals 16 residues. The V gene end was trimmed by 3 bases and the J gene end by 4 bases; junction bases not matched to a gene: 10. CDR3 sequence (DNA): TGTGCCACCAGTGATGGGGGAGGGGATGGCAGAGAGACCCAGTACTTC. This translates into CATSDGGGDGRETQYF.

In this sample, this clone turned up once. The J gene is TRBJ1-5, the V gene TRBV27, with D unclear. This CDR3 has 13 residues. CDR1 and CDR2 (germline): MNHEY, SMNVEV (reference sequence). V was pared by 3 bases and J by 0 bases, with 3 bases between. Written as DNA, the CDR3 is TGTGCCAGCAGTTTTTATAGCAATCAGCCCCAGCATTTT. Protein: CASSFYSNQPQHF.

The rearrangement uses TRBV7-9 and TRBJ2-3; D possibly corresponds to TRBD1 (5 bases). The CDR3 loop spans 15 amino acids. V was trimmed by 2 bases and J by 4 bases, leaving 13 bases between them. Germline values: CDR1 SEHNR, CDR2 FQNEAQ (reference sequence). For the CDR3, the DNA is TGTGCCAGCAGCTTAATCGTTCAGGGCGCAGATACGCAGTATTTT. Its protein is CASSLIVQGADTQYF.

The V and J genes are TRBV14 and TRBJ2-7, with D maybe TRBD2 (6 bases). CDR1 SGHDN and CDR2 FVKESK come from the germline V gene. The CDR3 totals 14 residues. Trimming cost V 5 bases and J 4 bases, with 15 bases left between them. The chain's CDR3 is CASSRLDGSYEQYF. CDR3 nucleotides: TGTGCCAGCAGCAGACTAGATGGTAGTTACGAGCAGTACTTC.

J is TRBJ2-7 and V is TRBV28, with TRBD2 matching over 7 bases. J was trimmed by 1 base and V by 2 bases; bases with no gene match: 2. In germline, CDR1 is MDHEN, CDR2 SYDVKM. The CDR3 loop spans 14 amino acids. The CDR3 DNA is TGTGCCAGCAGTTTAAGGGAGGGATCCTACGAGCAGTACTTC. Amino acid sequence: CASSLREGSYEQYF.

The chain combines TRBV12-5 with TRBJ2-3; a weak D match, TRBD1 (5 bases). The V gene lost 4 bases and the J gene lost 0 bases, with 11 bases spanning the gap. This CDR3 has 15 residues. Germline lookup yields CDR1 LGHNT and CDR2 FRNRAP. Here the CDR3 reads CASGSAGKSTDTQYF. For the CDR3, the DNA is TGTGCTAGTGGTTCGGCAGGGAAGAGCACAGATACGCAGTATTTT.

This chain connects TRBV9 to TRBJ1-2, with a possible D match to TRBD1 (5 bases). CDR1 and CDR2 from the germline V gene are SGDLS and YYNGEE. The CDR3 has 15 amino acids. Trimming shortened V by 4 bases and J by 2 bases, and 15 bases separated the two germline ends. CDR3: CASSPEGGANYGYTF. CDR3 sequence (DNA): TGTGCCAGCAGCCCCGAGGGAGGGGCGAACTATGGCTACACCTTC.

V and J are TRBV5-1 and TRBJ2-1, with unresolved D. The CDR3 length is 16 residues. The germline V gene has CDR1 SGHRS and CDR2 YFSETQ. V lost 4 bases and J 0 bases, leaving 14 bases between the germline ends. Here the CDR3 reads CASSLFSIRSYNEQFF. CDR3 nucleotide sequence: TGCGCCAGCAGCCTCTTTTCTATCCGCTCCTACAATGAGCAGTTCTTC.

This chain connects TRBV18 to TRBJ2-5, with TRBD1 identical over 9 bases. This CDR3 is built from 15 residues. The germline CDR1 and CDR2 sequences are KGHSH and LQKENI. Trimming took 5 bases from V and 4 from J; bases not matched to a gene: 8. The CDR3 DNA sequence: TGTGCCAGCTCATTGGGACAGGGATCGGGAGAGACCCAGTACTTC. Its protein is CASSLGQGSGETQYF.

The CDR3 region has the DNA TGTGCCAGCAGTGAACCGGCCAGGCCGACCCAGTACTTC. It codes for CASSEPARPTQYF. This chain connects TRBV6-1 to TRBJ2-5, with D unresolved. Looked up from germline, CDR1 is MNHNS and CDR2 is SASEGT. V gave up 2 bases and J gave up 7 bases, with 11 bases separating them. The CDR3 is 13 amino acids.

The chain couples TRBV6-2 or TRBV6-3 to TRBJ1-4, with D maybe TRBD1 (6 bases). Germline V lookup: CDR1 MNHEY, CDR2 SVGEGT. The CDR3 is made up of 14 amino acids. Trimming removed 4 bases at V and 6 bases at J, with 12 bases between. The CDR3 loop reads CASSSGTLYEKLFF. As DNA, the CDR3 is TGTGCCAGCAGTTCCGGGACACTGTATGAAAAACTGTTTTTT.

The chain couples TRBV12-3 or TRBV12-4 to TRBJ1-5, with D tentatively TRBD1 (5 bases). The CDR3 consists of 13 residues. The V gene lost 8 bases and the J gene lost 5 bases, with 13 bases spanning the gap. DNA for the CDR3: TGTGCCAGCCACGCCAGGGCCGATCAGCCCCAGCATTTT. This translates into CASHARADQPQHF.

The chain has TRBV7-9 and TRBJ2-2; D remains unclear. This CDR3 comprises 13 residues. V lost 5 bases, J lost 6 bases, and 10 bases lay in between. In germline, CDR1 is SEHNR, CDR2 FQNEAQ (reference sequence). Here the CDR3 DNA reads TGTGCCAGCAGCCCCGAGGTCGCCGGGGAGCTGTTTTTT. This gives the protein CASSPEVAGELFF. Variable domain in full (rest from reference TRBV7-9 and TRBJ2-2): DTGVSQNPRHKITKRGQNVTFRCDPISEHNRLYWYRQTLGQGPEFLTYFQNEAQLEKSRLLSDRFSAERPKGSFSTLEIQRTEQGDSAMYLCASSPEVAGELFFGEGSRLTVL.

The chain links TRBV6-5 to TRBJ1-5; 8 nucleotides align to TRBD1. V lost 8 bases to trimming and J lost 7 bases; unmatched junction nucleotides: 10. Germline CDR1 MNHEY, CDR2 SVGAGI. This CDR3 has 14 residues. DNA of the CDR3: TGTGCCAGCGGACAGGGAGGGTTTAACCAGCCCCAGCATTTT. Its translation: CASGQGGFNQPQHF.

The chain is built from TRBV18 and TRBJ2-1, with 8 bases matching TRBD2. V lost 0 bases to trimming and J lost 8 bases; unmatched junction nucleotides: 12. The germline CDR1 and CDR2 sequences are KGHSH and LQKENI. This CDR3 has 17 residues. The chain's CDR3 is CASSPPRREGMGYEQFF. The DNA of the CDR3 is TGTGCCAGCTCACCACCTCGACGGGAGGGCATGGGATATGAGCAGTTCTTC.